The 25 T cell receptor beta chains below were found in one sample sequenced in a study of Ad26.COV2.S vaccination and SARS-CoV-2 variants. Sequencing used immunoSEQ multiplex PCR; TCRdb keeps in-frame clones, though not all of them. The sample has about 180,000 clones; 70% to 90% are singletons. Sample: peripheral blood, taken after recovery from COVID-19. These receptors were collected from a human donor who had recovered from COVID-19.

The chain joins TRBV3-1 (or the pseudogene TRBV3-2) to TRBJ2-7; TRBD1 matches 11 bases. J lost 3 bases, V lost 5 bases, and 3 bases had no gene match. The CDR3 extends over 14 amino acids. Germline lookup yields CDR1 LGHDT and CDR2 YNNKEL (reference sequence). In DNA form, the CDR3 reads TGTGCCAGCAGCGTCGGGACAGGGGGCTACGAGCAGTACTTC. Its translation is CASSVGTGGYEQYF.

V is TRBV5-6 and J is TRBJ2-3; unclear D gene. Looked up from germline, CDR1 is SGHDT and CDR2 is YYEEEE. CDR3 length: 14 amino acids. V lost 6 bases and J 0 bases, leaving 11 bases between the germline ends. CDR3 in DNA: TGTGCCAGCACCGAAATCGAGAGCACAGATACGCAGTATTTT. Residues: CASTEIESTDTQYF.

The rearrangement links TRBV5-4 to TRBJ1-2, with 9 bases aligning to TRBD1. V gave up 0 bases and J gave up 3 bases; unmatched junction bases: 6. This CDR3 comprises 16 residues. Germline CDR1 and CDR2: SGHNT and YYREEE (reference sequence). CDR3 in amino acids: CASSLGGGQGDYGYTF. The CDR3 DNA sequence: TGTGCCAGCAGCTTGGGGGGGGGACAGGGAGACTATGGCTACACCTTC.

The chain recombines TRBV7-3 with TRBJ2-3, with 11 bases matching TRBD2. V gave up 5 bases and J gave up 3 bases; unmatched junction bases: 4. CDR3 length: 15 amino acids. Germline V gives CDR1 SGHTA, CDR2 FQGTGA. The CDR3 protein is CASSKTSGKTDTQYF. As DNA, the CDR3 is TGTGCCAGCAGCAAGACTAGCGGGAAGACAGATACGCAGTATTTT.

The chain employs TRBV7-8 and TRBJ2-3; no reliable D call. This CDR3 is built from 14 residues. The germline V gene encodes CDR1 SGHVS and CDR2 FQNEAQ. V was shortened by 1 base and J by 4 bases, with 9 bases between the two germline ends. The CDR3 nucleotides read TGTGCCAGCAGCTTAGTTGGTGTAGCAGATACGCAGTATTTT. Translated, it gives CASSLVGVADTQYF.

This clone was seen once. The V call is TRBV5-8, the J call TRBJ2-3, with TRBD2 matching 7 bases. The CDR3 consists of 19 residues. The trim removed 4 bases at V and 2 bases at J, leaving 19 bases unmatched. Germline lookup yields CDR1 SGHTS and CDR2 YDEGEE. The CDR3 region has the DNA TGTGCCAGCAGCCGGCACCTCACGACTAGCCGTGTTAACACAGATACGCAGTATTTT. Its protein product is CASSRHLTTSRVNTDTQYF.

V usage is TRBV9 and J usage is TRBJ2-3; D is undetermined. With 0 bases removed from V and 1 base from J, the gap between germline ends came to 12 bases. Per the germline V gene, CDR1 is SGDLS and CDR2 is YYNGEE. The CDR3 consists of 16 residues. CDR3 sequence reads: CASSVEPGGGTDTQYF. CDR3 in DNA: TGTGCCAGCAGCGTAGAGCCGGGCGGAGGCACAGATACGCAGTATTTT.

The chain uses TRBV19 and TRBJ1-4; 7 bases align to TRBD1. Germline loops: CDR1 LNHDA, CDR2 SQIVND (reference sequence). Trimming cost V 5 bases and J 8 bases; bases outside gene matches: 11. This CDR3 comprises 15 residues. The CDR3 spells CASSQPGQSSEKLFF. In nucleotides, the CDR3 is TGTGCCAGTAGTCAACCGGGACAGTCATCCGAAAAACTGTTTTTT.

The chain uses TRBV7-9 and TRBJ2-1, with 8 bases matching TRBD1. The germline V gene encodes CDR1 SEHNR and CDR2 FQNEAQ (reference sequence). The CDR3 spans 17 residues. J lost 0 bases, V lost 5 bases, and 9 bases had no gene match. CDR3 protein: CASSADLGQVSYNEQFF. Written as DNA, the CDR3 is TGTGCCAGCAGCGCTGACCTGGGACAGGTCTCCTACAATGAGCAGTTCTTC. Full variable domain (outside the CDR3, taken from reference TRBV7-9 and TRBJ2-1): DTGVSQNPRHKITKRGQNVTFRCDPISEHNRLYWYRQTLGQGPEFLTYFQNEAQLEKSRLLSDRFSAERPKGSFSTLEIQRTEQGDSAMYLCASSADLGQVSYNEQFFGPGTRLTVL.

The chain combines TRBV10-1 with TRBJ1-2; D perhaps matches TRBD1 (6 bases). This CDR3 has 18 amino acids. Per germline, CDR1 WNHNN and CDR2 SYGVQD (reference sequence). The V end lost 2 bases, the J end lost 4 bases, and 23 bases lay between the germline ends. The CDR3 spells CASSERGGYREFVYGYTF. The CDR3 coding sequence is TGCGCCAGCAGTGAGAGGGGGGGTTACAGGGAATTTGTCTATGGCTACACCTTC.

Worth noting for this clone: A junction end diverges from the germline sequence, so it may reflect a read error. The V and J genes are TRBV7-7 and TRBJ2-3, with 7 bases matching TRBD2. The germline gives CDR1 SSHAT, CDR2 FNYEAQ (reference sequence). CDR3 length: 13 amino acids. CDR3 DNA sequence: TGTGCTAGCAGCCCCACGGGGGGAGATACGCAGTATTTT. Amino acids: CASSPTGGDTQYF.

The chain carries TRBV6-5 and TRBJ1-1; D might be TRBD1 (6 bases). Per the germline V gene, CDR1 is MNHEY and CDR2 is SVGAGI. Trimming took 4 bases from V and 8 from J, leaving 23 bases between them. CDR3 size: 16 residues. The CDR3 spells CASSSVFLRGGMEAFF. The DNA of the CDR3 is TGTGCCAGCAGTTCGGTATTTCTCAGGGGTGGGATGGAAGCTTTCTTT.

The table lists this clone with a count of one. The chain links TRBV6-5 to TRBJ2-3; weak D call: TRBD2 (5 bases). Trimming cost V 2 bases and J 6 bases, with 9 bases left between them. The CDR3 has 13 residues. Germline CDR1 MNHEY, CDR2 SVGAGI. The CDR3 region has the DNA TGTGCCAGCAGTTACGGACTTAGCGATACGCAGTATTTT. This sequence encodes CASSYGLSDTQYF.

V is TRBV6-5 and J is TRBJ1-6; a weak D match, TRBD1 (6 bases). V was cut by 0 bases and J by 7 bases, with 10 bases left in between. The CDR3 covers 15 residues. Germline lookup yields CDR1 MNHEY and CDR2 SVGAGI. The CDR3 DNA sequence: TGTGCCAGCAGTTACTCGTACAGGGCCAATTCACCCCTCCACTTT. Protein sequence: CASSYSYRANSPLHF.

The chain combines TRBV7-2 with TRBJ2-3, with D possibly being TRBD1 (5 bases). Germline V gene data show CDR1 as SGHTA and CDR2 as FQGNSA. CDR3 length equals 16 residues. V lost 0 bases, J lost 5 bases, and 15 bases lay in between. The CDR3 protein is CASSLAVAGLIDTQYF. The DNA for the CDR3 is TGTGCCAGCAGCTTAGCGGTGGCAGGGCTAATAGATACGCAGTATTTT.

Regarding this clone: A junction end diverges from the germline sequence, so it may reflect a read error. The genes are TRBV7-9 and TRBJ2-6; no firm D call. The germline V gene has CDR1 SEHNR and CDR2 FQNEAQ (reference sequence). This CDR3 is 13 amino acids long. The DNA for the CDR3 is TGTGCCAGCAGCTTAGAAGGCGGAGCCGGCTTTTACTTC. Protein: CASSLEGGAGFYF.

This rearrangement joins TRBV2 to TRBJ2-5, with a possible D match to TRBD1 (7 bases). With 6 bases removed from V and 4 bases from J, the gap between germline ends came to 30 bases. The CDR3 runs to 19 residues. The germline gives CDR1 SNHLY, CDR2 FYNNEI. The CDR3 DNA is TGTGCCAGCAGGACCGACAGGGCGGGACTGATTAGGGGTGGAGAGACCCAGTACTTC. This sequence encodes CASRTDRAGLIRGGETQYF. Full variable domain (missing parts from reference TRBV2 and TRBJ2-5): EPEVTQTPSHQVTQMGQEVILRCVPISNHLYFYWYRQILGQKVEFLVSFYNNEISEKSEIFDDQFSVERPDGSNFTLKIRSTKLEDSAMYFCASRTDRAGLIRGGETQYFGPGTRLLVL.

V is TRBV5-4 and J is TRBJ2-7; D perhaps matches TRBD1 (5 bases). The V gene lost 0 bases and the J gene lost 0 bases, with 13 bases spanning the gap. This CDR3 spans 16 amino acids. Germline V gene lookup returns CDR1 SGHNT and CDR2 YYREEE (reference sequence). The DNA for the CDR3 is TGTGCCAGCAGCTTGGCAGGCAGGGCGATCTCCTACGAGCAGTACTTC. Translating gives CASSLAGRAISYEQYF.

Note on this clone: At one end, the junction sequence differs from germline, possibly due to a read error. The rearrangement uses TRBV11-3 and TRBJ2-6; D not certain. Germline CDR1 reads SGHNT; CDR2 reads YENEEA. The CDR3 is 13 amino acids. The CDR3 here is CASRFSGANVLTF. As DNA, the CDR3 is TGTGCCAGCCGCTTTTCTGGGGCCAACGTCCTGACTTTC.

The sample holds one count of this clone. This sequence joins TRBV7-9 and TRBJ2-7; D might be TRBD2 (7 bases). The ends were cut back, 3 bases at V and 2 bases at J, with 11 bases in the middle. CDR1 SEHNR and CDR2 FQNEAQ come from the germline V gene (reference sequence). The CDR3 contains 14 residues. The CDR3: CASSFGGHPYEQYF. Written as DNA, the CDR3 is TGTGCCAGCAGCTTCGGGGGGCACCCCTACGAGCAGTACTTC.

The rearrangement uses TRBV28 and TRBJ2-7; 8 bases fit TRBD1. V was clipped by 7 bases and J by 3 bases; unmatched bases: 14. Germline V CDR1 and CDR2: MDHEN, SYDVKM. This CDR3 has 16 residues. The CDR3 sequence: CASNQDRGLGVYEQYF. The CDR3 nucleotides read TGTGCCAGCAACCAAGACAGGGGTTTAGGCGTCTACGAGCAGTACTTC. The full variable domain, rest sourced from reference TRBV28 and TRBJ2-7, is DVKVTQSSRYLVKRTGEKVFLECVQDMDHENMFWYRQDPGLGLRLIYFSYDVKMKEKGDIPEGYSVSREKKERFSLILESASTNQTSMYLCASNQDRGLGVYEQYFGPGTRLTVT.

The CDR3 spells CASSLGQSNQPQHF. CDR3 bases: TGTGCCAGCAGCTTAGGACAGAGCAATCAGCCCCAGCATTTT. J is TRBJ1-5 and V is TRBV7-9; weak D call: TRBD1 (5 bases). Germline values: CDR1 SEHNR, CDR2 FQNEAQ (reference sequence). CDR3 length: 14 residues. V lost 1 base and J lost 1, with 5 bases in between. The entire variable domain, with the rest obtained from reference TRBV7-9 and TRBJ1-5, is as follows: DTGVSQNPRHKITKRGQNVTFRCDPISEHNRLYWYRQTLGQGPEFLTYFQNEAQLEKSRLLSDRFSAERPKGSFSTLEIQRTEQGDSAMYLCASSLGQSNQPQHFGDGTRLSIL.

The V and J genes are TRBV7-6 and TRBJ2-7, with TRBD1 identical over 7 bases. CDR1 SGHVS and CDR2 FNYEAQ come from the germline V gene. The CDR3 spans 15 residues. J gave up 3 bases and V 5 bases, and 10 bases lay outside the gene matches. CDR3 DNA sequence: TGTGCCAGCAGCCCCCGGACAGGCAAGGGCTACGAGCAGTACTTC. Translation gives CASSPRTGKGYEQYF.

The V call is TRBV2, the J call TRBJ1-6; D remains unclear. The V end was cut by 6 bases, the J end by 7 bases, with 13 bases between. The CDR3 sequence is 14 residues long. CDR1 and CDR2 from the germline V gene are SNHLY and FYNNEI. The CDR3 loop is CASSPGGINSPLHF. In DNA, the CDR3 is TGTGCCAGCAGCCCGGGTGGGATCAATTCACCCCTCCACTTT.

The J gene is TRBJ2-3, the V gene TRBV4-1; 9 bases line up with TRBD2. This CDR3 spans 18 amino acids. With 1 base clipped from V and 2 bases from J, the junction kept 10 bases outside the gene matches. Germline V lookup: CDR1 MGHRA, CDR2 YSYEKL. Here the CDR3 DNA reads TGCGCCAGCAGCCAAGGACCTCTAGCGGGACCGTACACAGATACGCAGTATTTT. It yields the protein CASSQGPLAGPYTDTQYF.